This TCR beta chain originates from a study of response to subunit inactivated influenza vaccine. With regard to this clonotype: Its antigen is as yet unknown.

TCRdb reprocessed the RT-PCR reads with MiXCR, giving one entry per CDR3 protein. Counted here are about 780,000 distinct CDR3 sequences, 15% to 20% occurring once; the ten biggest clones make up 11%. Overall study findings and caveats: Only a handful of new T cells, the authors suggested, are recruited with each seasonal influenza vaccination.

From germline, CDR1 is LGHDT and CDR2 YNNKEL (reference sequence). This CDR3 spans 12 amino acids. V was clipped by 3 bases and J by 6 bases, with 9 bases between them. Sequenced here: PBMCs from blood, sampled more than 4 days after vaccination. The J gene is TRBJ2-7, the V gene TRBV3-1; unclear D gene. The source of this sequence is a man aged 45 to 65 who received an inactivated influenza vaccine. CDR3 nucleotides: TGTGCCAGCAGCCAGGGTGCGCTCGAGCAGTACTTC. Translated: CASSQGALEQYF.